This T cell receptor (beta chain) was obtained from a study of CD8 T cells in ankylosing spondylitis. General observations from the study: Relatively rare in peripheral blood, disease-linked clones were also CD8+. Disease-linked clones reportedly concentrated significantly in matched ankylosing spondylitis synovial fluid. The study identified a TCR beta motif of under ten highly homologous variants that appeared characteristic of ankylosing spondylitis blood.

The V gene lost 5 bases and the J gene lost 9 bases, with 12 bases spanning the gap. Germline CDR1 and CDR2: SGHNT and YYREEE (reference sequence). This CDR3 has 13 amino acids. By quantitative 5'-RACE with molecular barcodes, the TCR beta libraries were made. MiXCR, applied by TCRdb to the 5' RACE reads, yields one record per CDR3 protein. The repertoire includes about 800,000 distinct CDR3 sequences, approximately 12% of them detected once, and approximately 0.51% sits in the top ten. Of note for this clonotype: Its antigen is as yet unknown.

The chain recombines TRBV5-4 with TRBJ1-6, with TRBD1 as a possible D gene (5 bases). Source material: blood, either unsorted or a sorted T cell fraction (not recorded which). The sequence derives from a male donor with ankylosing spondylitis. For the CDR3, the DNA is TGTGCCAGCAGGCGGGCTGGGGGTTCACCCCTCCACTTT. As protein: CASRRAGGSPLHF.